This T cell receptor (beta chain) derives from a study of blood T cell repertoires in COVID-19. TCRdb's copy holds only in-frame clones and misses some; the assay was immunoSEQ multiplex PCR. Counted here are approximately 81,000 clones, roughly four fifths occurring once; the ten biggest clones make up approximately 7%. This receptor was taken from a human donor in a cohort sampled during active COVID-19. The material sequenced was peripheral blood.

The DNA of the CDR3 is TGTGCCAGCTCACTCGATTTGACAGGTACGAGGGAGCAGTACTTC. Translation gives CASSLDLTGTREQYF. V gene TRBV18 combines with J gene TRBJ2-7; a weak D match, TRBD1 (6 bases). There are 15 residues in the CDR3. The ends were cut back, 4 bases at V and 7 bases at J, with 20 bases in the middle. Germline lookup yields CDR1 KGHSH and CDR2 LQKENI.